Below, 21 T cell receptor beta chains from the same sample are listed, as sequenced in a study of cytomegalovirus exposure and HLA in healthy donors. PCR primers comprised 60 Vbeta and 13 Jbeta primers. Clones were read by immunoSEQ multiplex PCR, and TCRdb kept only the in-frame ones, dropping some. The table has about 57,000 clones, around 83% seen once. Sequenced sample: PBMCs. The receptors derive from a man aged 25-45 years in good health and CMV-seronegative.

The chain carries TRBV19 and TRBJ1-5; perhaps TRBD1 as D (6 bases). Trimming stripped 7 bases from V and 3 bases from J, with 16 bases between. The CDR3 loop spans 15 amino acids. Per the germline V gene, CDR1 is LNHDA and CDR2 is SQIVND (reference sequence). The CDR3 is CASKPRGGNNQPQHF. The CDR3 bases are TGTGCCAGTAAGCCTAGGGGGGGGAACAATCAGCCCCAGCATTTT.

V is TRBV15 and J is TRBJ2-4; 8 nucleotides align to TRBD1. Germline loops: CDR1 LNHNV, CDR2 YYDKDF (reference sequence). V was pared by 0 bases and J by 8 bases, with 6 bases of the junction left unmatched. The CDR3 covers 15 residues. For the CDR3, the DNA is TGTGCCACCAGCAGAGATCGAGGACAGGGTGACATTCAGTACTTC. As protein: CATSRDRGQGDIQYF.

The chain carries TRBV4-1 and TRBJ1-1, with D hard to call. The CDR3 spans 14 residues. Germline loops: CDR1 MGHRA, CDR2 YSYEKL. The germline V and J ends were trimmed by 3 bases and 0 bases, with 8 bases remaining between them. Written as DNA, the CDR3 is TGCGCCAGCAGCCAGAGTGCCTTGAACACTGAAGCTTTCTTT. It yields the protein CASSQSALNTEAFF.

This rearrangement joins TRBV19 to TRBJ2-5; 9 bases fit TRBD1. With V trimmed by 3 bases and J by 5 bases, 10 bases remained unmatched. CDR1 and CDR2 (germline): LNHDA, SQIVND (reference sequence). This CDR3 spans 16 amino acids. The CDR3 DNA sequence: TGTGCCAGTAGTATTGGGGGGACAGGGATAGGGGAGACCCAGTACTTC. This translates into CASSIGGTGIGETQYF.

The chain is built from TRBV6-1 and TRBJ2-5; D may be TRBD1 (6 bases). Germline values: CDR1 MNHNS, CDR2 SASEGT. Trimming removed 10 bases at V and 3 bases at J, with 18 bases between. There are 14 residues in the CDR3. In DNA form, the CDR3 reads TGTGCCACCCCGAGCCGACAGGCCAAAGAGACCCAGTACTTC. Translation gives CATPSRQAKETQYF.

The J gene is TRBJ2-3, the V gene TRBV10-2; 10 nucleotides agree with TRBD2. After removal of 3 bases from V and 5 bases from J, the junction contained 5 bases not matched to a gene. CDR1 is WSHSY and CDR2 is SAAADI in the germline V gene. The CDR3 totals 15 residues. The CDR3 DNA is TGCGCCAGCAGTGAAAAGCGGGAGGGCCGAGATACGCAGTATTTT. Residues: CASSEKREGRDTQYF.

The chain joins TRBV19 to TRBJ1-4; 9 bases map to TRBD1. Germline trimming cut 1 base from V and 8 bases from J; bases unmatched to any gene: 5. Germline CDR1 reads LNHDA; CDR2 reads SQIVND (reference sequence). The CDR3 length is 15 residues. The CDR3 here is CASSIGDRVEEKLFF. In DNA, the CDR3 is TGTGCCAGTAGTATAGGGGACAGGGTGGAGGAAAAACTGTTTTTT.

The J gene is TRBJ2-6, the V gene TRBV5-4; tentatively, D is TRBD2 (5 bases). The CDR3 is made up of 17 amino acids. CDR1 SGHNT and CDR2 YYREEE come from the germline V gene (reference sequence). V was cut by 5 bases and J by 0 bases, with 15 bases left in between. CDR3 residues: CASSAGESSSGANVLTF. The CDR3 nucleotides read TGTGCCAGCAGTGCTGGGGAGTCTAGCTCTGGGGCCAACGTCCTGACTTTC. Using reference TRBV5-4 and TRBJ2-6 for the parts outside the CDR3, the full variable domain is ETGVTQSPTHLIKTRGQQVTLRCSSQSGHNTVSWYQQALGQGPQFIFQYYREEENGRGNFPPRFSGLQFPNYSSELNVNALELDDSALYLCASSAGESSSGANVLTFGAGSRLTVL.

A single count supports this clone. The chain combines TRBV29-1 with TRBJ2-3; 13 bases match TRBD2. This CDR3 is built from 16 residues. Trimming at V came to 7 bases and at J to 3 bases, leaving 10 bases not matched to a gene. Germline V lookup: CDR1 SQVTM, CDR2 ANQGSEA. For the CDR3, the DNA is TGCAGCGCAACTAGCGGGAGGGCCCATCCTACAGATACGCAGTATTTT. Protein product: CSATSGRAHPTDTQYF.

This clone was seen only once. The V call is TRBV7-8, the J call TRBJ2-3, with D possibly matching TRBD2 (5 bases). Germline V CDR1 and CDR2: SGHVS, FQNEAQ. Trimming left V 5 bases short and J 0 bases short, with 18 bases between. CDR3 length: 17 amino acids. This CDR3 is CASSPLSFGGSTDTQYF. The DNA for the CDR3 is TGTGCCAGCAGCCCCCTGAGTTTCGGCGGGAGCACAGATACGCAGTATTTT. Variable domain in full (rest from reference TRBV7-8 and TRBJ2-3): GAGVSQSPRYKVAKRGQDVALRCDPISGHVSLFWYQQALGQGPEFLTYFQNEAQLDKSGLPSDRFFAERPEGSVSTLKIQRTQQEDSAVYLCASSPLSFGGSTDTQYFGPGTRLTVL.

This rearrangement joins TRBV7-2 to TRBJ1-2; perhaps TRBD1 as D (6 bases). The CDR3 spans 13 residues. The ends were cut back, 5 bases at V and 2 bases at J, with 9 bases in the middle. Per the germline V gene, CDR1 is SGHTA and CDR2 is FQGNSA. The CDR3 DNA reads as TGTGCCAGCAGCCAGACAGGAAACTATGGCTACACCTTC. Protein product: CASSQTGNYGYTF.

In the case of this clone: One end of the junction does not line up with germline, which may come from a read error. The chain is built from TRBV7-7 and TRBJ2-1; 10 nucleotides align to TRBD1. The CDR3 consists of 16 residues. CDR1 is SSHAT and CDR2 is FNYEAQ in the germline V gene (reference sequence). CDR3 protein: CASSLGGTGDYNEQFF. The CDR3 DNA follows: TGTGCTAGCAGCTTAGGGGGGACAGGGGACTACAATGAGCAGTTCTTC. The full variable domain, rest sourced from reference TRBV7-7 and TRBJ2-1, is GAGVSQSPRYKVTKRGQDVTLRCDPISSHATLYWYQQALGQGPEFLTYFNYEAQPDKSGLPSDRFSAERPEGSISTLTIQRTEQRDSAMYRCASSLGGTGDYNEQFFGPGTRLTVL.

The sample holds a few counts of this clone. The CDR3 DNA reads as TGTGCCAGCAGCCAACAGGGGGCAGAAGGTCTGCATGGCTACACCTTC. It is translated as CASSQQGAEGLHGYTF. The chain combines TRBV7-9 with TRBJ1-2; TRBD1 matches at 9 bases. The V gene's germline CDR1 is SEHNR and CDR2 FQNEAQ (reference sequence). V trimming: 5 bases; J trimming: 6 bases; junction bases outside the gene matches: 13. This CDR3 contains 16 residues.

This clone was seen a single time. The V and J genes are TRBV5-4 and TRBJ2-3; 7 bases agree with TRBD2. The CDR3 totals 13 residues. CDR1 is SGHNT and CDR2 is YYREEE in the germline V gene (reference sequence). V was pared by 3 bases and J by 3 bases, with 1 base of the junction left unmatched. The chain's CDR3 is CASSWRETDTQYF. In DNA, the CDR3 is TGTGCCAGCAGCTGGCGGGAGACAGATACGCAGTATTTT.

V usage is TRBV9 and J usage is TRBJ1-2; 8 positions agree with TRBD1. This CDR3 has 15 residues. Trimming at V came to 0 bases and at J to 7 bases, leaving 8 bases not matched to a gene. Germline CDR1 and CDR2: SGDLS and YYNGEE. The CDR3 DNA is TGTGCCAGCAGCGTAGGACAGGGGCTTACGGTTGGCTACACCTTC. This encodes CASSVGQGLTVGYTF.

The rearrangement joins TRBV5-1 to TRBJ2-3; D might be TRBD2 (5 bases). Trimming pared 4 bases from V and 6 bases from J, leaving 12 bases between. The CDR3 length is 13 residues. Looked up from germline, CDR1 is SGHRS and CDR2 is YFSETQ. In nucleotides, the CDR3 is TGCGCCAGCAGCCCGTTGAGAGGGGATACGCAGTATTTT. The encoded protein is CASSPLRGDTQYF. Using reference TRBV5-1 and TRBJ2-3 for the parts outside the CDR3, the full variable domain is KAGVTQTPRYLIKTRGQQVTLSCSPISGHRSVSWYQQTPGQGLQFLFEYFSETQRNKGNFPGRFSGRQFSNSRSEMNVSTLELGDSALYLCASSPLRGDTQYFGPGTRLTVL.

The chain joins TRBV11-2 to TRBJ2-1, with TRBD2 matching over 12 bases. J lost 7 bases, V lost 1 base, and 5 bases had no gene match. The germline V gene has CDR1 SGHAT and CDR2 FQNNGV. CDR3 size: 16 residues. The DNA for the CDR3 is TGTGCCAGCAGCTTAGGTCTAGCGGGGGGGCGGAATGAGCAGTTCTTC. Its translation is CASSLGLAGGRNEQFF.

The chain carries TRBV2 and TRBJ2-3; D ambiguous. The germline CDR1 and CDR2 sequences are SNHLY and FYNNEI. This CDR3 contains 11 residues. V lost 7 bases and J lost 6, with 8 bases in between. The DNA for the CDR3 is TGTGCCAGCACCTCAGGTGATACGCAGTATTTT. It translates to CASTSGDTQYF.

V gene TRBV9 combines with J gene TRBJ1-1; 7 bases agree with TRBD1. The CDR3 extends over 13 amino acids. Germline V gene sequence: CDR1 SGDLS, CDR2 YYNGEE. The junction had 6 bases not matched to a gene; V was cut back by 4 bases and J by 6 bases. CDR3 DNA: TGTGCCAGCAGCCCAAGACAGGGCGCTGAAGCTTTCTTT. It specifies CASSPRQGAEAFF.

This chain links TRBV6-5 with TRBJ1-1; no firm D call. V gave up 10 bases and J gave up 0 bases, with 15 bases separating them. Per the germline V gene, CDR1 is MNHEY and CDR2 is SVGAGI. This CDR3 region has 14 residues. The CDR3 DNA follows: TGTGCCATCACCGTGACGGGTTTGAACACTGAAGCTTTCTTT. It yields the protein CAITVTGLNTEAFF.

The CDR3 DNA reads as TGTGCCAGCAGCTCTATGGACAGGGGCCTCCTAAACACCATATATTTT. The encoded protein is CASSSMDRGLLNTIYF. The rearrangement uses TRBV7-6 and TRBJ1-3, with TRBD1 matching 9 bases. The CDR3 covers 16 residues. J was trimmed by 6 bases and V by 4 bases; bases with no gene match: 10. CDR1 is SGHVS, CDR2 FNYEAQ, per germline.